The clone carrying this T cell receptor beta chain appeared a few times. This CDR3 is built from 18 residues. Trimming shortened V by 1 base and J by 3 bases, and 19 bases separated the two germline ends. Germline CDR1 reads MGHRA; CDR2 reads YSYEKL. The data stem from a study of identical twins. TCRdb passed the 5' RACE reads through MiXCR, listing each CDR3 protein once. This table has 1.5 million to 2 million distinct CDR3 sequences, less than 35% appearing once. The TCR sequence derives from a newborn girl in good health. Sequenced input: cord blood. The genes are TRBV4-1 and TRBJ2-1; D is possibly TRBD1 (5 bases). CDR3 in DNA: TGCGCCAGCAGCCAAGGGGCGAAAGGCCGGACATTCTACAATGAGCAGTTCTTC. The encoded protein is CASSQGAKGRTFYNEQFF.